This T cell receptor (beta chain) appears in the sequencing data of a study of healthy donors' naive CD4 and CD8 T cells. A linear amplification protocol produced the TCR libraries from 500 ng of total RNA. TCRdb redid the calling of the reads with MiXCR, one entry per CDR3 protein. The sample lists about 180,000 distinct CDR3 sequences; around 74% were seen once. Broader study findings: Naive CD4+ and CD8+ cells reportedly differed in usage of most V and J genes.

CD4+CD8-CD45RO-CD45RA+ cells were naive CD4+; CD8+CD4-CD45RA+CD27bright cells were naive CD8+. Germline-derived CDR1 and CDR2 are MNHNS and SASEGT. This CDR3 has 14 residues. V lost 4 bases, J lost 5 bases, and 5 bases stayed unmatched. As to this clonotype: As yet, its antigen is unknown.

The chain combines TRBV6-1 with TRBJ1-1; 9 bases fit TRBD1. The receptor was derived from a pool of human donors in good health; the sample pools cells from several healthy donors. Material for sequencing was naive CD4+ and CD8+ T cells sorted from blood, pooled from several donors. CDR3 in DNA: TGTGCCAGCAGTGTTAACAGGGGGCGTACTGAAGCTTTCTTT. This gives the protein CASSVNRGRTEAFF.